There are many counts of the clone carrying this T cell receptor (beta chain). Its antigen is undetermined. Time point of the sample: sample taken at primary tumor resection. Unsorted whole RNA from tumor, nontumor lung or frozen PBMC underwent sequencing. There were some 70 donors, all of them untreated patients with early-stage non-small cell lung cancer. Every cDNA TCR molecule received its own unique molecular identifier. MiXCR, run by TCRdb on the 5' RACE reads, gives a single entry per CDR3 protein. The top ten hold 30% to 35% of the sample, which has tens of thousands of distinct CDR3 sequences, about 5% seen once. This record comes from a study of spatial heterogeneity in lung cancer. Whole-study results and caveats: Blood contained ubiquitous expanded tumor TCRs more at resection than at follow-up.

This sample comprised PBMCs, obtained at surgery. The TCR originated in a male donor with early-stage non-small cell lung cancer.

The chain's CDR3 is CASSLPQAETQYF. CDR3 sequence (DNA): TGCGCCAGCAGCTTGCCCCAAGCGGAGACCCAGTACTTC. The rearrangement joins TRBV5-1 to TRBJ2-5; D uncertain. The CDR3 sequence is 13 residues long. With 1 base removed from V and 5 bases from J, the gap between germline ends came to 9 bases. Germline V gives CDR1 SGHRS, CDR2 YFSETQ.